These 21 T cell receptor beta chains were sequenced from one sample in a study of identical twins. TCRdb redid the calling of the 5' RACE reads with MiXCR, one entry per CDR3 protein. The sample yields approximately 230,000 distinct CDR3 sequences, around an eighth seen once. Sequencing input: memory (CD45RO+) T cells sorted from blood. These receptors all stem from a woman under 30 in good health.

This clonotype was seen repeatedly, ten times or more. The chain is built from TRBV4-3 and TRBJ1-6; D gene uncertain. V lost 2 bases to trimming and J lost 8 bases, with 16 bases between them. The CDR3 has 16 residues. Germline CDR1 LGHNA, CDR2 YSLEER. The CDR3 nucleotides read TGCGCCAGCAGCCAAACCCTCTCAGTTATAGATTCACCCCTCCACTTT. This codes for CASSQTLSVIDSPLHF.

The CDR3 sequence: CASKTSGSSYNEQFF. CDR3 nucleotides: TGCGCCAGCAAAACTAGCGGGAGCTCCTACAATGAGCAGTTCTTC. The rearrangement links TRBV5-1 to TRBJ2-1; TRBD2 matches at 11 bases. The CDR3 runs to 15 residues. Germline V gene sequence: CDR1 SGHRS, CDR2 YFSETQ. With V trimmed by 6 bases and J by 0 bases, 2 bases remained unmatched.

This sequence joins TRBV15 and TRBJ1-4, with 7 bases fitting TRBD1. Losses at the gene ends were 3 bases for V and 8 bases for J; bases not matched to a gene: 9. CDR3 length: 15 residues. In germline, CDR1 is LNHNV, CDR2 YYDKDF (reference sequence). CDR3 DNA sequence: TGTGCCACCAGCAGGTTAGACAGGGCAGAGGAAAAACTGTTTTTT. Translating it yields CATSRLDRAEEKLFF.

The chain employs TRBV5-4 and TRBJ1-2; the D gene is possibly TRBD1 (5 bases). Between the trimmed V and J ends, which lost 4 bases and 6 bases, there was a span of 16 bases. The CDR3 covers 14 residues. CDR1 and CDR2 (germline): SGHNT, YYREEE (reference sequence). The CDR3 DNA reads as TGTGCCAGCAGCGGGACCGGGACCCGGGATGGCTACACCTTC. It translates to CASSGTGTRDGYTF.

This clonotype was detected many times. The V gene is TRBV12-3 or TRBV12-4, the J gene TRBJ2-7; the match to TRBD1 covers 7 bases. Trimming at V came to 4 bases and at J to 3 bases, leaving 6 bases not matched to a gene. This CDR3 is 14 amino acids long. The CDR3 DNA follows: TGTGCCAGCAGTTCCATTTCAGGGGGCTACGAGCAGTACTTC. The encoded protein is CASSSISGGYEQYF.

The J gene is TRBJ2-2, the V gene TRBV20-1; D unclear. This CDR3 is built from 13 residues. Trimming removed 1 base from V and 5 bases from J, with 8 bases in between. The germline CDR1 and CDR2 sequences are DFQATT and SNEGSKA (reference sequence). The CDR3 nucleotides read TGCAGTGCTAGAGGCTACACGACCGGGGAGCTGTTTTTT. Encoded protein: CSARGYTTGELFF.

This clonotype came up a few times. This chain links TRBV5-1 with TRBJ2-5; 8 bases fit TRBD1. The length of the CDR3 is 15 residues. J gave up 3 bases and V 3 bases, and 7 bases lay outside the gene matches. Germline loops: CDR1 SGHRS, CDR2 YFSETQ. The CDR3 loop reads CASSYTPGQEETQYF. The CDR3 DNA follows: TGCGCCAGCAGCTACACACCGGGACAGGAAGAGACCCAGTACTTC.

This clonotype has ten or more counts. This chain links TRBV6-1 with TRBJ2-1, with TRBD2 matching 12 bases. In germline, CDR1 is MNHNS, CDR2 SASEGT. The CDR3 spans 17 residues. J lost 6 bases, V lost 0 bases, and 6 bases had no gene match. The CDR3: CASSEAPSGRAINEQFF. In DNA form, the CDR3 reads TGTGCCAGCAGTGAAGCGCCTAGCGGGAGGGCCATCAATGAGCAGTTCTTC.

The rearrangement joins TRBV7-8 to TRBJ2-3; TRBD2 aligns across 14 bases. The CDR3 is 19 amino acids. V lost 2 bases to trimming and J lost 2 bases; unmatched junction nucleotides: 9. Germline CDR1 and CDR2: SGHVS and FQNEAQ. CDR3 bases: TGTGCCAGCAGCTTAATGGGACTAGCGGGAGTTTTGTACACAGATACGCAGTATTTT. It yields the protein CASSLMGLAGVLYTDTQYF. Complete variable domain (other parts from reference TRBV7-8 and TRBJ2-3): GAGVSQSPRYKVAKRGQDVALRCDPISGHVSLFWYQQALGQGPEFLTYFQNEAQLDKSGLPSDRFFAERPEGSVSTLKIQRTQQEDSAVYLCASSLMGLAGVLYTDTQYFGPGTRLTVL.

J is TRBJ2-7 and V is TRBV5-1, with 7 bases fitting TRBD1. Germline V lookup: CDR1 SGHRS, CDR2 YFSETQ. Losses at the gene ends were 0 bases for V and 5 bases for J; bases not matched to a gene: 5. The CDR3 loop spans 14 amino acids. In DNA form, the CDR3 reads TGCGCCAGCAGCTTGGGACAGGGTCCCGACGAGCAGTACTTC. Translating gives CASSLGQGPDEQYF.

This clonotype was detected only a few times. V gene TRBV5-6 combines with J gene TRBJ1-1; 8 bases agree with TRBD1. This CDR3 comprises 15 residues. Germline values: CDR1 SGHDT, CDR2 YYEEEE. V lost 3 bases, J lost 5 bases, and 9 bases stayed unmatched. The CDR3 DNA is TGTGCCAGCAGCTCCCCATCAGGGGGCCTGACTGAAGCTTTCTTT. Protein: CASSSPSGGLTEAFF.

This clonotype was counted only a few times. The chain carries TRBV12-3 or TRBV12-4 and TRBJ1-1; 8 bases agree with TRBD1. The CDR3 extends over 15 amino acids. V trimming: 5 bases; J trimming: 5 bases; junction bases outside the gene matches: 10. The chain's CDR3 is CASSVQGARRTEAFF. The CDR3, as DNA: TGTGCCAGCAGTGTCCAGGGGGCGAGGAGGACTGAAGCTTTCTTT.

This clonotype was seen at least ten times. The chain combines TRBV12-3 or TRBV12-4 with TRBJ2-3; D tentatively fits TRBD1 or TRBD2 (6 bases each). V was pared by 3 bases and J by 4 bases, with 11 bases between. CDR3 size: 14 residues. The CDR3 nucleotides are TGTGCCAGCAGTTTCGGGGGCGACCCAGATACGCAGTATTTT. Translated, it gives CASSFGGDPDTQYF.

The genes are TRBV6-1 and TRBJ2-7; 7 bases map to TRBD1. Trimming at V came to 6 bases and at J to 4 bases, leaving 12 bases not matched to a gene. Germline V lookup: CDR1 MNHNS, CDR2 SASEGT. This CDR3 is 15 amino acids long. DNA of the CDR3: TGTGCCAGCAGCCACACCGGGACAGTCGATTACGAGCAGTACTTC. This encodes CASSHTGTVDYEQYF.

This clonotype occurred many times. The CDR3 nucleotides are TGCAGTGCTAAAGGGACGAGCTACACCTTC. This encodes CSAKGTSYTF. The V call is TRBV20-1, the J call TRBJ1-2; D may be TRBD1 (5 bases). The CDR3 totals 10 residues. V gave up 4 bases and J gave up 9 bases, with 9 bases separating them. Germline loops: CDR1 DFQATT, CDR2 SNEGSKA (reference sequence).

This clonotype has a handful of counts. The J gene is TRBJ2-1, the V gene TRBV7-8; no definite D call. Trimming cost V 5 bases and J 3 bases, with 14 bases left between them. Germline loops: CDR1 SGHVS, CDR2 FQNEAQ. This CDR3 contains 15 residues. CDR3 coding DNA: TGTGCCAGCAGCCCCGAGGTCTGGGGCTACAATGAGCAGTTCTTC. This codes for CASSPEVWGYNEQFF.

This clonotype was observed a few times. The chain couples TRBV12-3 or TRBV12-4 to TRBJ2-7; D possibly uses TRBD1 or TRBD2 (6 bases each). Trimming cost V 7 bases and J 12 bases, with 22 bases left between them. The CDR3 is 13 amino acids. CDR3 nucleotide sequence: TGTGCCAGCAAGGGGGGTCTACAGGGACACTGGTACTTC. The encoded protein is CASKGGLQGHWYF.

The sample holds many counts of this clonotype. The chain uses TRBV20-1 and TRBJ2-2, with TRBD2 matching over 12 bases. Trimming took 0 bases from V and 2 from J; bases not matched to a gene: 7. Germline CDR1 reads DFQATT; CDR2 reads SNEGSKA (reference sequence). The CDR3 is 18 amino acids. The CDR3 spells CSARDPTSGSENTGELFF. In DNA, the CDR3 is TGCAGTGCTAGAGACCCGACTAGCGGGAGTGAAAACACCGGGGAGCTGTTTTTT.

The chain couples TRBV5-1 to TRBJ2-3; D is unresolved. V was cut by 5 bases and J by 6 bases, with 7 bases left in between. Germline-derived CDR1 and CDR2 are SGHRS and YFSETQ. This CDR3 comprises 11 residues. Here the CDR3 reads CASSLDDTQYF. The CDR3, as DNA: TGCGCCAGCAGTTTAGATGATACGCAGTATTTT.

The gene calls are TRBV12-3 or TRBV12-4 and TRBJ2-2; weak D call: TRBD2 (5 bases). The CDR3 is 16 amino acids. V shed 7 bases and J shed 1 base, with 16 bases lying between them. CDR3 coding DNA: TGTGCCAGCATCTTTAGTGCCGGGATGAACACCGGGGAGCTGTTTTTT. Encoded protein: CASIFSAGMNTGELFF.

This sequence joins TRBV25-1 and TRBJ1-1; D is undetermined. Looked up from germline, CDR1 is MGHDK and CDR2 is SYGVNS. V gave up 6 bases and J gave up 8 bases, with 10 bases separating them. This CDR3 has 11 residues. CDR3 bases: TGTGCCAGCAGGAGGACGGCCGAAGCTTTCTTT. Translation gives CASRRTAEAFF.